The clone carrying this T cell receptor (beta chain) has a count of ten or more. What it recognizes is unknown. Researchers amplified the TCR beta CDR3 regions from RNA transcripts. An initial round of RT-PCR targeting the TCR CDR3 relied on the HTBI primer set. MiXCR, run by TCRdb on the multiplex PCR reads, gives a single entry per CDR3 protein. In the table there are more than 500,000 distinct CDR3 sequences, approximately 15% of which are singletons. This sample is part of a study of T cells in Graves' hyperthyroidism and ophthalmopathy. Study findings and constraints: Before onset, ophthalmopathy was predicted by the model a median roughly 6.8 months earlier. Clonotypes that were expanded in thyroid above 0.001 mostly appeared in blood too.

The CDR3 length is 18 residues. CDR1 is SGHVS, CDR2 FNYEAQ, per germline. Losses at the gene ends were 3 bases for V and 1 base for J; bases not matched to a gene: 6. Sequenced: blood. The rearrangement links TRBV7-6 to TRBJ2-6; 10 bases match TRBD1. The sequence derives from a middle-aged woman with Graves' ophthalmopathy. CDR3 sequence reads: CASSFPGQGPSGANVLTF. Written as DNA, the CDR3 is TGTGCCAGCAGCTTTCCGGGACAGGGGCCTTCTGGGGCCAACGTCCTGACTTTC.